This T cell receptor beta chain was captured in a study of shared clonotypes between healthy human individuals. Regarding the study as a whole: The study found roughly 5% of naive CD4 clonotypes shared across several donors.

As regards this clone: What it recognizes is unknown.

The run depth of the assay was deep. For each subset, genomic DNA was distributed in equal portions over several immunoSEQ plates. TCRdb's table, derived via immunoSEQ multiplex PCR, lists solely in-frame clones and lacks some. Counted here are approximately 1.4 million clones, 95% to 99% occurring once; the ten biggest clones make up 0.4% to 0.45%. This clonotype was obtained from a man aged 25-45 years in good health. The sample comprised naive CD4+ T cells sorted from blood. The subset: CD45RA+ positively selected.

Here the CDR3 DNA reads TGTGCCAGCAGCTTAGGGCCAGGGGTAGAGACCCAGTACTTC. Protein: CASSLGPGVETQYF. This chain links TRBV13 with TRBJ2-5; tentative D call: TRBD1 (6 bases). Germline V CDR1 and CDR2: PRHDT, FYEKMQ (reference sequence). The CDR3 is 14 residues long. V lost 0 bases and J 4 bases, leaving 9 bases between the germline ends.